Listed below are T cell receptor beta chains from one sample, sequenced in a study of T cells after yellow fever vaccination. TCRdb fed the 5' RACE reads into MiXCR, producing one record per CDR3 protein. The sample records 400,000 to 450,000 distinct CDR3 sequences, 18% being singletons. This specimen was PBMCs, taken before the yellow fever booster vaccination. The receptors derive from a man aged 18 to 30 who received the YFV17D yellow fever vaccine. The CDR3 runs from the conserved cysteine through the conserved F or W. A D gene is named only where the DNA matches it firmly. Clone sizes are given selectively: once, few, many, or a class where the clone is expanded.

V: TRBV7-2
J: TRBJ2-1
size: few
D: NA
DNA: TGTGCCAGCAGCTTAGCCCCAGGGGCTAAGGACAATGAGCAGTTCTTC
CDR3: CASSLAPGAKDNEQFF

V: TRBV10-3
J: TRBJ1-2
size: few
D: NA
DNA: TGTGCCATCACCAAAACGGGGGATTTAAACTATGGCTACACCTTC
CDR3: CAITKTGDLNYGYTF

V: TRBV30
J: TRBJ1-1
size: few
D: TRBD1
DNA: TGTGCCTGGAACAGGGGCGGTGAAGCTTTCTTT
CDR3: CAWNRGGEAFF

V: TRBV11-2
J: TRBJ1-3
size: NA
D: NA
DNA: TGTGCCAGCAGCTTAGATCTAGGGAGAATTGGCGCCATATATTTT
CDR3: CASSLDLGRIGAIYF

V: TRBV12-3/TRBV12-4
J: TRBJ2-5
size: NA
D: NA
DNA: TGTGCCAGCAGTTTAGGGGAGCAAGAGACCCAGTACTTC
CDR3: CASSLGEQETQYF

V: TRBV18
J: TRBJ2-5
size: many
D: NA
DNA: TGTGCCAGCTCACCACCGGGGCCTCGGGGCGAAGAGACCCAGTACTTC
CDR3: CASSPPGPRGEETQYF

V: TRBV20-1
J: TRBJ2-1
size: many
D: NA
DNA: TGCAGTGTTGTCGACCCGGGCCCCAATGAGCAGTTCTTC
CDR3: CSVVDPGPNEQFF

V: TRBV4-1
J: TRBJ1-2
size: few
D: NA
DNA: TGCGCCAGCAGCGCACATTCCAGGGGAAACTATGGCTACACCTTC
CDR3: CASSAHSRGNYGYTF

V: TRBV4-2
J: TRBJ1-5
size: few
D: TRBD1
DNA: TGTGCCAGCAGCCAGACAGGGGATTTTCAGCCCCAGCATTTT
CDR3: CASSQTGDFQPQHF

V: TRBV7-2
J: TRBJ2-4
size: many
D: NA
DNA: TGTGCCAGCAGCACACAAGCCCTAGTCAAAAACATTCAGTACTTC
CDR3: CASSTQALVKNIQYF

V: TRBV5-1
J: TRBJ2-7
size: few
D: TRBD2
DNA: TGCGCCAGCAGCCCCGGGGGGTCCCATGACAACGAGCAGTACTTC
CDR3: CASSPGGSHDNEQYF

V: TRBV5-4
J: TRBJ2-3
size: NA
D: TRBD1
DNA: TGTGCGTCTGGGGGATCCGGGACAGGGTCTATAGATACGCAGTATTTT
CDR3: CASGGSGTGSIDTQYF

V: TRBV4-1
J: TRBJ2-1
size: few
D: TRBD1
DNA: TGCGCCAGCAGCCAAGACCCCGGGACAGCCTCCTACAATGAGCAGTTCTTC
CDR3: CASSQDPGTASYNEQFF

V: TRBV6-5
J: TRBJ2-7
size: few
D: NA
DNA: TGTGCCAGCAGTTACATAGGGGTAGGCTACGAGCAGTACTTC
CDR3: CASSYIGVGYEQYF

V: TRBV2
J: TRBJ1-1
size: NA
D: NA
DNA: TGTGCCAGCAGCGGGACCTTATGGACTGAAGCTTTCTTT
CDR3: CASSGTLWTEAFF

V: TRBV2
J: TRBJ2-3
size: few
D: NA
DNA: TGTGCCAGAGGAGGTACTTCGGGGGCTGGCACAGATACGCAGTATTTT
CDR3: CARGGTSGAGTDTQYF

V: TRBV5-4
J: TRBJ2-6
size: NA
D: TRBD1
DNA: TGTGCCAGTCCCCTCGGGACAGGGCCGTCTGGGGCCAACGTCCTGACTTTC
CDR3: CASPLGTGPSGANVLTF

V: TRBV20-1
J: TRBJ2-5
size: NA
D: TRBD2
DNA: TGCAGTGCGCGAGGGACTAGTAAAGAGACCCAGTACTTC
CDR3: CSARGTSKETQYF

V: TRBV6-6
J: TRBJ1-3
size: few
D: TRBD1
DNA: TGTGCCAGCAGCCCGCAGGGGGTTTCTGGAAACACCATATATTTT
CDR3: CASSPQGVSGNTIYF

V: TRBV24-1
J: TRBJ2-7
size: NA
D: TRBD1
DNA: TGTGCCACCAGTGATTGGGACAGGGGAGTCCCCTACGAGCAGTACTTC
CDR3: CATSDWDRGVPYEQYF

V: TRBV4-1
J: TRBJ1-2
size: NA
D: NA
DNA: TGCGCCAGCAGCCAAGATGCAGCTGGGTTCGGGGGCTACACCTTC
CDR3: CASSQDAAGFGGYTF

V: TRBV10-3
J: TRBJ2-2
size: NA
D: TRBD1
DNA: TGTGCCATCAGCCGGACAGGGCCGAACACCGGGGAGCTGTTTTTT
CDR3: CAISRTGPNTGELFF

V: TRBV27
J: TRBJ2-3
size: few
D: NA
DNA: TGTGCCAGCAGTTTATATGCTAGGAACACAGATACGCAGTATTTT
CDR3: CASSLYARNTDTQYF

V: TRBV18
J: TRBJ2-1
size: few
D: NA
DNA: TGTGCCAGCTCACCACCTTCAGGGATCAATGAGCAGTTCTTC
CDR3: CASSPPSGINEQFF

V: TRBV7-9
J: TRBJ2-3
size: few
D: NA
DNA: TGTGCCAGCAGTCCGACCGGGGGTAACACAGATACGCAGTATTTT
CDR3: CASSPTGGNTDTQYF

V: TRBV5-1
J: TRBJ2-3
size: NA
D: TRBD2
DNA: TGCGCCAGCAGCTTATCGACTAGCCAGGTGAAAGATACGCAGTATTTT
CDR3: CASSLSTSQVKDTQYF

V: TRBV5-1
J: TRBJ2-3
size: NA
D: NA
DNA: TGCGCCAGCAGCTTGGGACAGATCTTCACAGATACGCAGTATTTT
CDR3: CASSLGQIFTDTQYF

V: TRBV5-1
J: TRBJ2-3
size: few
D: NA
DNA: TGCGCCAGCAGCTTTAGACTAGATACGCAGTATTTT
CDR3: CASSFRLDTQYF

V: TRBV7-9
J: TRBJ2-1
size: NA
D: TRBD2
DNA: TGTGCCAGCAGGTGGGGCGGGGGGCCTGACAATGAGCAGTTCTTC
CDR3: CASRWGGGPDNEQFF

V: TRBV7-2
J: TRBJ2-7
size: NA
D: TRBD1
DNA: TGTGCCAGCAGCTCTCGTGGCGGGACAGGCTACGAGCAGTACTTC
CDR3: CASSSRGGTGYEQYF

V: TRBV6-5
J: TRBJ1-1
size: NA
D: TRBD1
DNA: TGTGCCAGCAGTCAGTGGGACAGGGAGGGTGAAGCTTTCTTT
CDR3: CASSQWDREGEAFF

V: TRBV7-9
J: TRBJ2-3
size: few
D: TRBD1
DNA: TGTGCCAGCAGCTTAGGGGAAGGGGGCGGAGGAGATACGCAGTATTTT
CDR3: CASSLGEGGGGDTQYF

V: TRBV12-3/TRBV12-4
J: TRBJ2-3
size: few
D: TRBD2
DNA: TGTGCCAGCAGTTTAGGGATACTAGCGGGGGGTGGTGATACGCAGTATTTT
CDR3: CASSLGILAGGGDTQYF

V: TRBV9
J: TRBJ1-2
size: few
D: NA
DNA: TGTGCCAGCAGCGTAGGGGGGGACGGCTATGGCTACACCTTC
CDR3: CASSVGGDGYGYTF

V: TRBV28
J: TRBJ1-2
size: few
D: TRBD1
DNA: TGTGCCAGCAGAGGGACAGAACTGAGAAACTATGGCTACACCTTC
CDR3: CASRGTELRNYGYTF

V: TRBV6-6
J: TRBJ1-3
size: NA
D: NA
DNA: TGTGCCAGCACCGATGCAGGAATCTCTGGAAACACCATATATTTT
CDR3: CASTDAGISGNTIYF

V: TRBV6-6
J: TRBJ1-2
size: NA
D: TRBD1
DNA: TGTGCCAGCAGTTACTCGGGGGGGGGACAGAACTATGGCTACACCTTC
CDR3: CASSYSGGGQNYGYTF

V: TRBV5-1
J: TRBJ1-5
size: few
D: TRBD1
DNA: TGCGCCAGCAGCCCTGGGACAGGGGATAGCAATCAGCCCCAGCATTTT
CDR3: CASSPGTGDSNQPQHF

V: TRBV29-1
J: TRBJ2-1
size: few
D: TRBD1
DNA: TGCAGCGACGGACAGGGGGCCTACAATGAGCAGTTCTTC
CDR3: CSDGQGAYNEQFF

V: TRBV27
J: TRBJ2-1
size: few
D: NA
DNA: TGTGCCAGCAGTCTTTACAGAGTTACCTACAATGAGCAGTTCTTC
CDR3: CASSLYRVTYNEQFF

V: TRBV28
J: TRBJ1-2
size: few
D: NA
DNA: TGTGCCAGCGGCAGACAGGAGAGCTACACCTTC
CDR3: CASGRQESYTF

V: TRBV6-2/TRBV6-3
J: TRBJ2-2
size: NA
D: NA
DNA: TGTGCCAGCGACTCGGACAAGACCTACACCGGGGAGCTGTTTTTT
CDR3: CASDSDKTYTGELFF

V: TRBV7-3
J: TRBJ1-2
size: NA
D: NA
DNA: TGTGCCAGCAGCTTATGGTTGGGACACTCGGCGGGCTACACCTTC
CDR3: CASSLWLGHSAGYTF

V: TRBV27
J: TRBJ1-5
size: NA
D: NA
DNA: TGTGCCAGCAGTTTACGGACCAATCAGCCCCAGCATTTT
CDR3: CASSLRTNQPQHF

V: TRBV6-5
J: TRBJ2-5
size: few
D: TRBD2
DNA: TGTGCCAGCAGAAAGACTAGCGGGGGGGCAGGAGAGACCCAGTACTTC
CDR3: CASRKTSGGAGETQYF

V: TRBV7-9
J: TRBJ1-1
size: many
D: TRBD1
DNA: TGTGCCAGCAGCGTGGGACAGGGCGACACTGAAGCTTTCTTT
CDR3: CASSVGQGDTEAFF

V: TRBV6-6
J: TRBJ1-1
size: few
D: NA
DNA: TGTGCCAGCAGTTCCCTCACGGGGAAGGTAGTGGGGGGCACTGAAGCTTTCTTT
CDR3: CASSSLTGKVVGGTEAFF

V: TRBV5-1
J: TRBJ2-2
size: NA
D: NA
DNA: TGCGCCAGCAGCCCCGCGGCCAGCCCCTCCACCGGGGAGCTGTTTTTT
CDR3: CASSPAASPSTGELFF

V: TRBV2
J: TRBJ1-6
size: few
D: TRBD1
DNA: TGTGCCAGCAGTTGGACAGGCAGCTCCTATAATTCACCCCTCCACTTT
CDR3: CASSWTGSSYNSPLHF

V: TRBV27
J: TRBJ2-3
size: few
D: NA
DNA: TGTGCCAGCATATCAGGAGGGGATACGCAGTATTTT
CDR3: CASISGGDTQYF

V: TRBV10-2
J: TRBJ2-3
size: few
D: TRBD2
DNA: TGCGCCAGCAGTGAGTCGTCGGCTAGCGGGGCGACTACGCAGTATTTT
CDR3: CASSESSASGATTQYF

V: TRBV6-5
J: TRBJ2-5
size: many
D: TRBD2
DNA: TGTGCCAGCAGTTACTTTGTCGGGGGGGGAGAGACCCAGTACTTC
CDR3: CASSYFVGGGETQYF

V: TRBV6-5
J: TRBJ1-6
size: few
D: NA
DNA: TGTGCCAGCAGTGCCAGGAACCCCTATAATTCACCCCTCCACTTT
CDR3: CASSARNPYNSPLHF

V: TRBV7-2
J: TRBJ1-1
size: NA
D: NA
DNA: TGTGCCAGCAGCCCCCGACGGGTGAACACTGAAGCTTTCTTT
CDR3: CASSPRRVNTEAFF

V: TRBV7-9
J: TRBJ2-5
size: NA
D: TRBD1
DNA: TGTGCCAGCAGCTACCGCGGACAGGGAGGGACCCAGTACTTC
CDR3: CASSYRGQGGTQYF